Presented here are 32 T cell receptor beta chains from one specimen sequenced in a study of T-cell memory formation after mild COVID-19. TCRdb re-called the 5' RACE reads with MiXCR, one entry per CDR3 protein. Here the sample spans 450,000 to 650,000 distinct CDR3 sequences, 20% to 25% being singletons. The source material was PBMCs or a T cell subset sorted from them (not recorded which). The receptors stem from an adult woman who had mild COVID-19 (a few samples of this study predate the infection). Cell type and time point are not known.

J is TRBJ2-2 and V is TRBV19; 12 bases map to TRBD1. The V gene's germline CDR1 is LNHDA and CDR2 SQIVND (reference sequence). The CDR3 is made up of 16 amino acids. The junction had 10 bases not matched to a gene; V was cut back by 5 bases and J by 9 bases. CDR3 region: CASSPGQGAKSRELFF. The CDR3 DNA follows: TGTGCCAGTAGTCCGGGACAGGGGGCGAAGAGTAGGGAGCTGTTTTTT.

The CDR3 coding sequence is TGCGCCAGCAGCTTGGGTAGACAGTCCTTGGGCTACGAGCAGTACTTC. Its protein is CASSLGRQSLGYEQYF. This chain joins TRBV5-1 and TRBJ2-7; perhaps TRBD1 as D (5 bases). V gave up 0 bases and J gave up 3 bases, with 16 bases separating them. CDR3 length: 16 amino acids. Germline loops: CDR1 SGHRS, CDR2 YFSETQ.

The rearrangement uses TRBV6-1 and TRBJ1-3; D perhaps matches TRBD1 (5 bases). The CDR3 contains 15 residues. V was cut by 7 bases and J by 0 bases, with 13 bases left in between. The germline CDR1 and CDR2 sequences are MNHNS and SASEGT. In DNA form, the CDR3 reads TGTGCCAGCAATTCGGGACGGAACTCTGGAAACACCATATATTTT. This encodes CASNSGRNSGNTIYF.

This clonotype was observed a handful of times. The V and J genes are TRBV7-8 and TRBJ2-2; D is unclear. Trimming shortened V by 1 base and J by 4 bases, and 7 bases separated the two germline ends. The CDR3 covers 14 residues. Germline V gene sequence: CDR1 SGHVS, CDR2 FQNEAQ. This CDR3 reads CASSLEVPTGELFF. The CDR3 DNA reads as TGTGCCAGCAGCTTAGAGGTACCCACCGGGGAGCTGTTTTTT.

In regard to this clonotype: At one end, the junction sequence differs from germline, possibly due to a read error. The chain recombines TRBV6-5 with TRBJ2-2; D may correspond to TRBD1 or TRBD2 (5 bases each). There are 15 residues in the CDR3. Germline loops: CDR1 MNHEY, CDR2 SVGAGI. The chain's CDR3 is CDSSYAQGHTGELFF. DNA for the CDR3: TGTGACAGCAGTTACGCTCAGGGACACACCGGGGAGCTGTTTTTT.

The table lists this clonotype with a few counts. The V gene is TRBV9, the J gene TRBJ2-2; D ambiguous. Germline V gene lookup returns CDR1 SGDLS and CDR2 YYNGEE. V shed 0 bases and J shed 8 bases, with 5 bases lying between them. The CDR3 is made up of 12 amino acids. Here the CDR3 reads CASSVVEGELFF. CDR3 nucleotide sequence: TGTGCCAGCAGCGTAGTGGAGGGGGAGCTGTTTTTT.

This chain links TRBV12-3 or TRBV12-4 with TRBJ1-2, with D possibly matching TRBD1 (6 bases). V was trimmed by 3 bases and J by 6 bases, leaving 11 bases between them. This CDR3 is 13 amino acids long. CDR3: CASSFWGLHGYTF. In DNA, the CDR3 is TGTGCCAGCAGTTTCTGGGGGCTCCATGGCTACACCTTC.

The chain links TRBV20-1 to TRBJ2-3, with D unclear. Trimming removed 6 bases from V and 0 bases from J, with 7 bases in between. CDR3 length: 12 residues. Germline CDR1 DFQATT, CDR2 SNEGSKA (reference sequence). CDR3 bases: TGCAGTGCCACGAGTAGCACAGATACGCAGTATTTT. This codes for CSATSSTDTQYF.

CDR3 sequence (DNA): TGCGCCAGCAGCCAAGGGGCCGTCTCCTACAATGAGCAGTTCTTC. Protein product: CASSQGAVSYNEQFF. The chain is built from TRBV5-1 and TRBJ2-1; maybe TRBD1 (5 bases). Germline V gene data show CDR1 as SGHRS and CDR2 as YFSETQ. The V end lost 4 bases, the J end lost 0 bases, and 11 bases lay between the germline ends. This CDR3 has 15 residues.

V usage is TRBV7-8 and J usage is TRBJ2-5; D gene ambiguous. The V gene lost 4 bases and the J gene lost 2 bases, with 8 bases spanning the gap. Looked up from germline, CDR1 is SGHVS and CDR2 is FQNEAQ. The CDR3 covers 13 residues. The CDR3 protein is CASSSTHQETQYF. CDR3 DNA sequence: TGTGCCAGCAGCTCGACCCATCAAGAGACCCAGTACTTC.

This clonotype has only one observation. The chain carries TRBV19 and TRBJ2-2; TRBD2 might be the D (5 bases). This CDR3 has 18 amino acids. Trimming cost V 7 bases and J 1 base, with 22 bases left between them. The germline V gene encodes CDR1 LNHDA and CDR2 SQIVND (reference sequence). DNA of the CDR3: TGTGCCAGTAAAAGGATCGTAGGCGCCGGAGGGAACACCGGGGAGCTGTTTTTT. It encodes CASKRIVGAGGNTGELFF.

This clonotype was detected only a few times. The genes are TRBV12-3 or TRBV12-4 and TRBJ2-5; TRBD1 matches at 7 bases. V gave up 5 bases and J gave up 1 base; unmatched junction bases: 4. This CDR3 region has 14 residues. The CDR3 region is CASSDRDSQETQYF. CDR3 sequence (DNA): TGTGCCAGCAGTGACCGGGACAGCCAAGAGACCCAGTACTTC.

The chain recombines TRBV5-1 with TRBJ2-3; TRBD2 might be the D (6 bases). Trimming took off 4 bases at V and 4 bases at J, with 13 bases between the two ends. CDR3 size: 14 residues. CDR1 SGHRS and CDR2 YFSETQ come from the germline V gene. The CDR3 nucleotides read TGCGCCAGCAGCCTTCGACTAGTTGCAGATACGCAGTATTTT. It translates to CASSLRLVADTQYF.

This clonotype was detected a few times. The chain recombines TRBV11-2 with TRBJ1-1, with D unresolved. V was shortened by 1 base and J by 11 bases, with 11 bases between the two germline ends. Looked up from germline, CDR1 is SGHAT and CDR2 is FQNNGV. CDR3 length: 12 residues. CDR3 nucleotides: TGTGCCAGCAGCTTAGTAGGACGTGCGGCTTTCTTT. This translates into CASSLVGRAAFF.

The J gene is TRBJ2-1, the V gene TRBV18, with 9 bases aligning to TRBD1. This CDR3 has 16 amino acids. Per germline, CDR1 KGHSH and CDR2 LQKENI. The V gene end was trimmed by 3 bases and the J gene end by 1 base; junction bases not matched to a gene: 4. CDR3 region: CASSPLGTGSYNEQFF. The CDR3 nucleotides are TGTGCCAGCTCACCTCTCGGGACAGGGTCCTACAATGAGCAGTTCTTC.

This clonotype has more than one count but fewer than ten. This sequence joins TRBV10-3 and TRBJ2-1; D not resolved. The ends were cut back, 10 bases at V and 1 base at J, with 23 bases in the middle. CDR3 length: 17 amino acids. The germline gives CDR1 ENHRY, CDR2 SYGVKD. CDR3 region: CATQPGWAVRSYNEQFF. Here the CDR3 DNA reads TGTGCCACCCAACCGGGCTGGGCGGTCCGGTCCTACAATGAGCAGTTCTTC.

This sequence joins TRBV6-2 or TRBV6-3 and TRBJ2-7; D gene ambiguous. CDR1 and CDR2 (germline): MNHEY, SVGEGT. V was trimmed by 5 bases and J by 6 bases, leaving 20 bases between them. The CDR3 extends over 15 amino acids. For the CDR3, the DNA is TGTGCCAGCAGTCCGCCGGGCCCCGTTCTTTCCGAGCAGTACTTC. Its translation is CASSPPGPVLSEQYF.

A few counts support this clonotype. V and J are TRBV29-1 and TRBJ2-5; D may be TRBD2 (6 bases). The germline gives CDR1 SQVTM, CDR2 ANQGSEA. Deletions cut 2 bases from V and 0 bases from J, with 7 bases between. The CDR3 has 13 amino acids. DNA for the CDR3: TGCAGCGTTGAATTAGCGGACCAAGAGACCCAGTACTTC. Protein: CSVELADQETQYF.

This clonotype was found a few times. The genes are TRBV5-1 and TRBJ1-2; D is possibly TRBD1 (5 bases). The CDR3 covers 15 residues. V was clipped by 3 bases and J by 3 bases, with 15 bases between them. Germline V gene sequence: CDR1 SGHRS, CDR2 YFSETQ. The CDR3 region has the DNA TGCGCCAGCAGCTACGGGACCGTGAAGGACTATGGCTACACCTTC. This sequence encodes CASSYGTVKDYGYTF.

This clonotype was recorded a few times. This chain links TRBV7-9 with TRBJ2-7; the D call may be TRBD1 or TRBD2 (5 bases each). Germline loops: CDR1 SEHNR, CDR2 FQNEAQ (reference sequence). This CDR3 is built from 14 residues. V dropped 2 bases and J dropped 5 bases, with 13 bases sitting between them. The CDR3 DNA sequence: TGTGCCAGCAGCTTAAACCCCGGGGCCCACGAGCAGTACTTC. Translated, it gives CASSLNPGAHEQYF.

The chain employs TRBV27 and TRBJ1-4; D uncertain. Germline assignment: CDR1 MNHEY and CDR2 SMNVEV (reference sequence). V lost 0 bases and J 8 bases, leaving 16 bases between the germline ends. The CDR3 extends over 16 amino acids. Here the CDR3 reads CASSLSFRVSGEKLFF. Written as DNA, the CDR3 is TGTGCCAGCAGTTTATCCTTCCGAGTCTCCGGAGAAAAACTGTTTTTT.

Here the CDR3 reads CASSQGTGGKDQPQHF. The CDR3 nucleotides read TGCGCCAGCAGCCAAGGGACAGGGGGCAAAGATCAGCCCCAGCATTTT. J is TRBJ1-5 and V is TRBV4-1, with 11 positions matching TRBD1. CDR1 MGHRA and CDR2 YSYEKL come from the germline V gene. Losses at the gene ends were 1 base for V and 5 bases for J; bases not matched to a gene: 4. This CDR3 has 16 amino acids.

The chain is built from TRBV9 and TRBJ2-2, with a possible D match to TRBD2 (5 bases). The CDR3 contains 17 residues. Germline CDR1 reads SGDLS; CDR2 reads YYNGEE. Trimming stripped 0 bases from V and 3 bases from J, with 15 bases between. The CDR3 spells CASSVGHEMGDTGELFF. The DNA of the CDR3 is TGTGCCAGCAGCGTAGGTCACGAAATGGGAGACACCGGGGAGCTGTTTTTT. Full variable domain (missing parts from reference TRBV9 and TRBJ2-2): DSGVTQTPKHLITATGQRVTLRCSPRSGDLSVYWYQQSLDQGLQFLIQYYNGEERAKGNILERFSAQQFPDLHSELNLSSLELGDSALYFCASSVGHEMGDTGELFFGEGSRLTVL.

This clonotype was detected a few times. The chain carries TRBV6-5 and TRBJ2-7; 8 bases are a match to TRBD1. The CDR3 has 15 residues. Germline values: CDR1 MNHEY, CDR2 SVGAGI. V was pared by 0 bases and J by 5 bases, with 6 bases of the junction left unmatched. CDR3 loop: CASSYSTRQGNEQYF. Here the CDR3 DNA reads TGTGCCAGCAGTTACTCGACGCGACAGGGGAACGAGCAGTACTTC.

As DNA, the CDR3 is TGCAGTGCTAAGGTTTCTGGTCGATCGTACGAGCAGTACTTC. Residues: CSAKVSGRSYEQYF. This chain links TRBV20-1 with TRBJ2-7, with unresolved D. The V and J ends lost 4 bases and 4 bases respectively, with 17 bases between them. CDR1 DFQATT and CDR2 SNEGSKA come from the germline V gene (reference sequence). This CDR3 spans 14 amino acids.

The J gene is TRBJ1-4, the V gene TRBV12-3 or TRBV12-4, with no clear D. This CDR3 has 12 amino acids. V was pared by 8 bases and J by 8 bases, with 12 bases between. The CDR3 DNA reads TGTGCCAGCGGGGTAATTCGGGAAAAACTGTTTTTT. It encodes CASGVIREKLFF.

This clonotype was counted a single time. This chain joins TRBV28 and TRBJ1-5; no reliable D call. The CDR3 sequence is 19 residues long. Germline V gene lookup returns CDR1 MDHEN and CDR2 SYDVKM. Trimming left V 7 bases short and J 1 base short, with 26 bases between. The DNA for the CDR3 is TGTGCCAGCAACCTTCGCCTTTGGACCCCTAGTTCGAGCAATCAGCCCCAGCATTTT. Protein: CASNLRLWTPSSSNQPQHF.

V and J are TRBV9 and TRBJ2-1; the D gene is possibly TRBD2 (6 bases). The germline gives CDR1 SGDLS, CDR2 YYNGEE. V lost 0 bases and J lost 4, with 11 bases in between. The CDR3 runs to 15 residues. The CDR3 sequence is CASSVVVAAYNEQFF. Written as DNA, the CDR3 is TGTGCCAGCAGCGTAGTCGTAGCGGCATACAATGAGCAGTTCTTC.

The V gene is TRBV7-9, the J gene TRBJ1-2; D possibly corresponds to TRBD1 (5 bases). The germline gives CDR1 SEHNR, CDR2 FQNEAQ (reference sequence). V was cut by 5 bases and J by 5 bases, with 21 bases left in between. The CDR3 loop spans 16 amino acids. The CDR3 protein is CASSDAGAASQYGYTF. DNA for the CDR3: TGTGCCAGCAGCGACGCCGGGGCAGCGAGCCAGTATGGCTACACCTTC.

J is TRBJ2-7 and V is TRBV6-6; 9 bases line up with TRBD2. The CDR3 is 16 residues long. Germline values: CDR1 MNHNY, CDR2 SVGAGI (reference sequence). J gave up 0 bases and V 5 bases, and 8 bases lay outside the gene matches. CDR3 in amino acids: CASSRGLAVSSYEQYF. The DNA for the CDR3 is TGTGCCAGCAGTAGGGGACTAGCTGTTAGCTCCTACGAGCAGTACTTC.

This clonotype was counted only a few times. The V and J genes are TRBV12-3 or TRBV12-4 and TRBJ2-5; D not certain. The length of the CDR3 is 13 residues. Trimming pared 8 bases from V and 8 bases from J, leaving 18 bases between. CDR3 in DNA: TGTGCCAGCGGCCTCGGGCCGTCGGCAACCCAGTACTTC. It specifies CASGLGPSATQYF.

This clonotype came up a few times. V and J are TRBV20-1 and TRBJ1-5; D gene uncertain. Germline V gene lookup returns CDR1 DFQATT and CDR2 SNEGSKA (reference sequence). The CDR3 length is 11 residues. V lost 6 bases and J 3 bases, leaving 6 bases between the germline ends. The chain's CDR3 is CSASHNQPQHF. CDR3 coding DNA: TGCAGTGCCAGCCACAATCAGCCCCAGCATTTT.